This T cell receptor beta chain was recorded in a study of CD8 T cells in ankylosing spondylitis. General study results and limits: Roughly eight highly homologous variants made up a TCR beta motif that seemed to typify ankylosing spondylitis blood.

Notes on this clonotype: The antigen is undetermined.

This CDR3 spans 13 amino acids. Trimming took 7 bases from V and 5 from J, leaving 14 bases between them. CDR1 and CDR2 from the germline V gene are MDHEN and SYDVKM. TCRdb itself ran the 5' RACE reads through MiXCR, one entry per CDR3 protein. The sample yields a few hundred thousand distinct CDR3 sequences, approximately 12% seen once. The sample was blood, either unsorted or a sorted T cell fraction (not recorded which). This receptor was obtained from a male donor with ankylosing spondylitis. This chain links TRBV28 with TRBJ1-2; unclear D gene. Written as DNA, the CDR3 is TGTGCCAGCACGGCAGCAGAACCGTATGGCTACACCTTC. This gives the protein CASTAAEPYGYTF.